The 4 T cell receptor beta chains below all came from one sample that was sequenced in a study of blood T cell repertoires in COVID-19 (dated by TCRdb to about 2020). To prepare the library, the immunoSEQ multiplex PCR assay was applied. The table comes from immuneACCESS by way of TCRdb, which keeps in-frame sequences with V and J called. Part of the clones is missing from these tables; in studies checked, under half for an unresolved V gene and the rest for unknown reasons. Within this sample are around 200,000 clones, with roughly 84% of them counted one time only. The biggest ten clones account for 4% to 5.5% of the sample. Sequenced sample: peripheral blood. These receptors were taken from a man aged 50 or older with active or convalescent COVID-19.

Only one count was recorded for this clone. The chain has TRBV27 and TRBJ1-4, with a weak D call TRBD1 (5 bases). The V and J ends lost 6 bases and 8 bases respectively, with 13 bases between them. CDR3 length: 13 residues. In germline, CDR1 is MNHEY, CDR2 SMNVEV (reference sequence). CDR3 residues: CASSRDLREKLFF. The CDR3 bases are TGTGCCAGCAGCCGGGACTTAAGAGAAAAACTGTTTTTT.

J is TRBJ2-1 and V is TRBV3-1 (or the pseudogene TRBV3-2); 9 bases match TRBD2. The CDR3 runs 15 residues. Germline V lookup: CDR1 LGHDT, CDR2 YNNKEL (reference sequence). V lost 8 bases, J lost 3 bases, and 8 bases stayed unmatched. The CDR3 region is CASGLAGSRYNEQFF. CDR3 nucleotide sequence: TGTGCCAGCGGTCTAGCGGGGTCGCGCTACAATGAGCAGTTCTTC.

This clone was counted only a few times. CDR3 sequence (DNA): TGCGCCAGCAGCCAAGTCAAACAGGGTTCACCCCTCCACTTT. This encodes CASSQVKQGSPLHF. The rearrangement joins TRBV4-1 to TRBJ1-6; a weak D match, TRBD1 (6 bases). This CDR3 is 14 amino acids long. Deletions cut 1 base from V and 9 bases from J, with 10 bases between. Germline V CDR1 and CDR2: MGHRA, YSYEKL.

The CDR3 sequence is CASSVELQASGGRITDTQYF. CDR3 DNA: TGTGCCAGCAGCGTAGAACTCCAGGCTAGCGGGGGCCGAATCACAGATACGCAGTATTTT. The rearrangement uses TRBV9 and TRBJ2-3; 10 bases fit TRBD2. The CDR3 spans 20 residues. V gave up 0 bases and J gave up 2 bases; unmatched junction bases: 15. Germline CDR1 reads SGDLS; CDR2 reads YYNGEE.